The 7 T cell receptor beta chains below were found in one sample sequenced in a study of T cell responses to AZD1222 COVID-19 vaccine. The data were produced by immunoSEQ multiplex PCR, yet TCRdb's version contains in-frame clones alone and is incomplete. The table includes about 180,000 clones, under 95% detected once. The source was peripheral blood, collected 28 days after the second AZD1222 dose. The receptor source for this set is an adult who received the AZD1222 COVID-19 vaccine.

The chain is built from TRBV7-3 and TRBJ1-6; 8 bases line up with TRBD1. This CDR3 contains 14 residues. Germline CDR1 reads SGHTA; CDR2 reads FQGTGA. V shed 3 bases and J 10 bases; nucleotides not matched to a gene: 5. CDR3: CASSLDRATSPLHF. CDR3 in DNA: TGTGCCAGCAGCTTGGACAGGGCTACCTCACCCCTCCACTTT. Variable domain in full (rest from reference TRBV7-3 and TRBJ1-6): GAGVSQTPSNKVTEKGKYVELRCDPISGHTALYWYRQSLGQGPEFLIYFQGTGAADDSGLPNDRFFAVRPEGSVSTLKIQRTERGDSAVYLCASSLDRATSPLHFGNGTRLTVT.

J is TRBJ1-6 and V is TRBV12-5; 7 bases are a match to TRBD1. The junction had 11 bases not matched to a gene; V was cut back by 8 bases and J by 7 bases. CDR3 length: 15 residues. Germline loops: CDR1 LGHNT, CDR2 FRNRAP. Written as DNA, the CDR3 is TGTGCTAGTTCCCCCACAGGGGTCTACAATTCACCCCTCCACTTT. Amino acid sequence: CASSPTGVYNSPLHF.

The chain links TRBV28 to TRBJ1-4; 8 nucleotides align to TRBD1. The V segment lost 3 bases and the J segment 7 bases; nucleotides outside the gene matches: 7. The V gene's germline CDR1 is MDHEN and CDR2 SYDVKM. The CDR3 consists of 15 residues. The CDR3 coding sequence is TGTGCCAGCAGTTTTGACAGACAGGGGACTGAAAAACTGTTTTTT. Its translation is CASSFDRQGTEKLFF.

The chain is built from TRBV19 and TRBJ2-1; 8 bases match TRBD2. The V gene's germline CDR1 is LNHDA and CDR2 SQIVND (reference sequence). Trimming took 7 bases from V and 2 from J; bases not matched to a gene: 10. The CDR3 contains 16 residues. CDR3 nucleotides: TGTGCCAGTACCAAAAGCGGGGGAGATACCTACAATGAGCAGTTCTTC. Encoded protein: CASTKSGGDTYNEQFF.

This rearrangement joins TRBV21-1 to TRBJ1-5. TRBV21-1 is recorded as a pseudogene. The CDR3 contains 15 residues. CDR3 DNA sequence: TGTGCCAGCAGCAAATTCAAAGGGCTAGAGCAGCCCCAGCATTTT. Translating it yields CASSKFKGLEQPQHF.

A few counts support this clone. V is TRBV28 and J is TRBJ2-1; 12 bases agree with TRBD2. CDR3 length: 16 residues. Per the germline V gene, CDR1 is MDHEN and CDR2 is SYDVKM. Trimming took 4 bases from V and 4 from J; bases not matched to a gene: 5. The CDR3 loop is CASSSTTSGSYNEQFF. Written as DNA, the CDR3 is TGTGCCAGCAGTTCCACGACTAGCGGGAGTTACAATGAGCAGTTCTTC.

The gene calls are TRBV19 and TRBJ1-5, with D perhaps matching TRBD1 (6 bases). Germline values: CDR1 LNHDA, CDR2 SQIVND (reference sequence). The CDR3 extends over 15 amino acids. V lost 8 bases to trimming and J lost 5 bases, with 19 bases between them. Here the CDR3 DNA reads TGTGCCAGTGGAAAGGGCCAGGGGACCCATCAGCCCCAGCATTTT. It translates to CASGKGQGTHQPQHF.